What follows describes a single T cell receptor beta chain. Its antigen target is currently unknown. Nothing much larger sits one base from this clone, and base qualities are not available. The sample contains more than one DNA sequence encoding this CDR3. The CDR3 runs 14 residues from the cysteine to the phenylalanine. The retained sequence is limited to the CDR3, 42 bases, with the frame set at the first base. V has 5 bases trimmed and J has 4 bases trimmed; junction bases matching no gene number 3. The germline V gene specifies MDHEN as CDR1 and SYDVKM as CDR2. The data belong to a study of shared clonotypes between healthy human individuals (dated by TCRdb to about 2020). With respect to the entire study: The cohort included three men and a couple of women between 18 and 49 years of age. For each donor, CD4 naive and CD4 memory were each run on three plates, CD8 naive on two plates, and CD8 memory on one plate. Blood TCR repertoires of about 5 healthy adults were deeply sequenced to estimate repertoire size and the extent of clonotype sharing between individuals. Different laboratories and diverse techniques were used to prepare libraries and sequence TCR repertoires, to increase sequencing depth and limit assay-specific biases. Between about 0.85 and 8.9 billion PBMCs per donor were obtained by leukapheresis.

Here is what the overall study found, with its caveats: Rarefaction of sorted-subset datasets indicated incomplete sequencing despite the large sequencing depth. Sampling was restricted to blood, and TCR repertoires in tissue are likely to differ from TCR repertoires in blood. Larger estimated clonotype richness was generally found for naive subsets than for memory subsets. Because the study included only a small number of donors, the genetic and exposure-history diversity represented was limited. Across a handful of donors, approximately 4.9% of naive CD4, approximately 3.6% of naive CD8, about 2.3% of memory CD4, and under 0.45% of memory CD8 clonotypes were shared. Pairwise subsampling indicated that sequencing depth was expected to affect the degree of clonotype sharing among donors. Higher generation probabilities were observed for clonotypes shared by all four sorted-subset donors than for non-shared clonotypes.

Using the deep immunoSEQ assay, TCR CDR3 regions were amplified from genomic DNA by multiplex PCR. For each cell subset, the extracted genomic DNA was distributed evenly across all wells of several immunoSEQ 96-well plates, and each plate served as one replicate. For sorted subsets, around 0.2 ug of genomic DNA, equivalent to around 29,000 T cell genomes, went into each replicate PCR. The purified libraries were quantified using a Qubit 3.0 fluorometer, sized with a Bioanalyzer 2100, and then quantified again using the KAPA Library Quantification kit. Each immunoSEQ 96-well plate was sequenced on its own single-read 150-cycle Illumina NextSeq 550 flow cell. The paper's data handling went like this. The immunoSEQ output contained only junctional sequences without quality scores, so filtering could not match that applied to full-length reads. Sequences were annotated with PyIR, a Python wrapper for IgBLAST v1.9, using IMGT germline references to assign V/J genes and CDR3. Any read was removed if the V/J assignment was weak (E-value above 1e-6), the CDR3 was missing, or the read contained stop codons, out-of-frame junctions, or ambiguous translated residues. V3J clonotypes were defined by identical inferred V gene, J gene, and CDR3 amino acid sequence. Percentage overlap between repertoires was calculated by dividing the number of shared unique clonotypes by the size of the smaller repertoire. RTK rarefaction, the Chao1 estimator, and Recon v2.1 estimates of unobserved clonotypes were used to assess repertoire richness. Generation probabilities were computed with OLGA for all TCRbeta clonotypes obtained by the gDNA method from a few donors. TCRdb re-hosts the immuneACCESS table, in-frame sequences only. Its copies lack some clones; in the studies checked, an unresolved V gene accounts for under half of them, and the cause for the rest is not known. V and J calls and clone size are those listed in that table; D and trimming were worked out from the DNA. The sample records about 700,000 clones, 74% of which are singletons. The top ten hold 1.5% to 2% of the sample.

Healthy HIV-negative adults with no recently reported acute infections or vaccinations were included as donors. Every donor was a Caucasian adult residing in Nashville, Tennessee, USA. Magnetic negative selection was used to enrich CD4+ T cells, after which naive cells were positively selected on CD45RA and the negative fraction became the memory subset. Blood was collected by leukapheresis, and PBMCs were isolated by Ficoll-Histopaque density gradient centrifugation and then cryopreserved in liquid nitrogen vapor phase. Analytical flow cytometry was used to check the purity and quantity of every magnetically sorted T cell population. Genomic DNA was isolated from each sorted fraction and quantified by UV absorbance on a Nanodrop 2000c.

This clonotype originated in a woman aged 25 to 39 in good health. Source material: memory CD4+ T cells sorted from blood. The cell subset or site label corresponds to: CD45RA-negative fraction. The chain employs TRBV28 and TRBJ2-2; TRBD1 aligns with 8 central bases. The nucleotides are TGTGCCAGCAGTCCCGGACAGGGCACCGGGGAGCTGTTTTTT. It translates to CASSPGQGTGELFF.